This is a list of T cell receptor beta chains from one sample in a study of early T cells in non-severe SARS-CoV-2 infection. MiXCR was run by TCRdb on the 5' RACE reads, yielding one entry per CDR3 protein. The sample lists about 55,000 distinct CDR3 sequences; roughly an eighth were seen once. Sequencing was performed on whole blood, taken at baseline. The receptors come from an adult who was a healthcare worker with PCR-confirmed SARS-CoV-2 infection or an uninfected control (not recorded which). The CDR3 runs from the conserved cysteine through the conserved F or W. A D gene is named only where the DNA matches it firmly. The size entry is marked missing in some rows and otherwise reads once, few, many or a size class.

abundance: -
v_gene: TRBV29-1
d_gene: -
j_gene: TRBJ2-1
CDR3aa: CSATGGLSDEQFF
CDR3nt: TGCAGCGCGACGGGGGGCCTGAGCGATGAGCAGTTCTTC

abundance: many
v_gene: TRBV30
d_gene: -
j_gene: TRBJ2-7
CDR3aa: CASQYSYEQYF
CDR3nt: TGTGCCTCGCAGTATTCCTACGAGCAGTACTTC

abundance: few
v_gene: TRBV12-3/TRBV12-4
d_gene: -
j_gene: TRBJ2-5
CDR3aa: CASSLNVGGETQYF
CDR3nt: TGTGCCAGCAGTTTAAATGTAGGAGGGGAGACCCAGTACTTC

abundance: -
v_gene: TRBV27
d_gene: -
j_gene: TRBJ2-3
CDR3aa: CATNGGDTQYF
CDR3nt: TGTGCCACCAACGGTGGGGATACGCAGTATTTT

abundance: -
v_gene: TRBV18
d_gene: -
j_gene: TRBJ1-2
CDR3aa: CASSPPTVNYGYTF
CDR3nt: TGTGCCAGCTCACCACCGACGGTTAACTATGGCTACACCTTC

abundance: -
v_gene: TRBV20-1
d_gene: -
j_gene: TRBJ1-5
CDR3aa: CSARRGQPQHF
CDR3nt: TGCAGTGCTAGACGTGGACAGCCCCAGCATTTT

abundance: many
v_gene: TRBV20-1
d_gene: TRBD2
j_gene: TRBJ2-7
CDR3aa: CSVELAGGNSYEQYF
CDR3nt: TGCAGTGTCGAGCTAGCGGGAGGCAACTCCTACGAGCAGTACTTC

abundance: few
v_gene: TRBV20-1
d_gene: TRBD1
j_gene: TRBJ1-1
CDR3aa: CSAEDRGTEAFF
CDR3nt: TGCAGTGCTGAAGACAGGGGGACTGAAGCTTTCTTT

abundance: many
v_gene: TRBV9
d_gene: -
j_gene: TRBJ1-1
CDR3aa: CASSVGLGLNTEAFF
CDR3nt: TGTGCCAGCAGCGTAGGTTTGGGGCTGAACACTGAAGCTTTCTTT

abundance: -
v_gene: TRBV28
d_gene: TRBD1
j_gene: TRBJ1-5
CDR3aa: CASSSGTGGNQPQHF
CDR3nt: TGTGCCAGCAGCTCCGGGACAGGGGGTAATCAGCCCCAGCATTTT